This T cell receptor (beta chain) was sequenced for a study of tumor-infiltrating lymphocytes in primary liver carcinoma. Starting material of about 0.45 ug total RNA yielded TCR beta cDNA via a constant-region primer. Three-round nested multiplex PCR performed with slightly modified ARM-PCR produced the TCR beta libraries. Two initial PCR rounds of around 9 cycles each paired TRBV1-TRBV30 forward primers with a C-beta reverse primer. TCRdb called the multiplex PCR reads again in MiXCR, with one record for every CDR3 protein. The data contain tens of thousands of distinct CDR3 sequences, roughly 73% of them singletons. A note on this clonotype: No antigen is known for it. Given the absence of the conserved phenylalanine or tryptophan at the CDR3 end, a read error is likely.

Between about 20 and 30 mg of unsorted bulk tissue served as the source from which RNA and DNA were co-extracted. No treatment had been given to the patients, who were chronically infected with HBV. Over 80% of the cells were viable tumor cells in every tumor sample. Study-level findings and limits: Significantly larger top-250-clone fractions were found in tumors than in blood (p = 0.039).

The V gene's germline CDR1 is SQVTM and CDR2 ANQGSEA. CDR3 size: 12 residues. V lost 6 bases and J lost 14; bases outside the gene matches: 8. J is TRBJ1-4 and V is TRBV29-1; 11 bases are shared with TRBD1. Material: liver tumor tissue from sampling region 2. Subset reported: tumor region T2, inferior pole. The clonotype was recovered from a man between 35 and 55 years old with primary liver carcinoma and hepatitis B virus infection. The CDR3 nucleotides are TGCAGCGTCCTGGACAGGGGGCTTTATCTGTTTTCT. Its protein is CSVLDRGLYLFS.